These 10 T cell receptor beta chains share one sample of origin, sequenced in a study of T-cell reconstitution after alpha-beta-depleted transplantation in children. Unique molecular identifiers were built into the TCRbeta library. One entry per CDR3 protein results from TCRdb running MiXCR on the PCR reads. The sample shows roughly 82,000 distinct CDR3 sequences, 14% of them seen only once. Material: PBMCs, mostly from graft donor cells, obtained 180 days after TCRalphabeta/CD19-depleted stem cell transplant. These receptors came from a male patient aged 2-10 years who had a stem cell transplant for acute lymphoblastic leukemia, so the T cells may come from the graft donor.

This clonotype occurred a few times. The junction departs from the called germline gene at one end, perhaps through a read error. The chain uses TRBV5-6 and TRBJ2-7; D may be TRBD1 (6 bases). Germline values: CDR1 SGHDT, CDR2 YYEEEE. This CDR3 is built from 16 residues. This CDR3 reads CASSLAQGTLTYEQCF. CDR3 bases: TGTGCCAGCAGCTTGGCCCAGGGGACACTTACCTACGAGCAGTGCTTC.

This clonotype was observed a handful of times. The chain links TRBV27 to TRBJ2-1, with TRBD2 identical over 11 bases. Germline assignment: CDR1 MNHEY and CDR2 SMNVEV (reference sequence). The trim removed 1 base at V and 7 bases at J, leaving 6 bases unmatched. The CDR3 has 16 amino acids. The CDR3 reads CASSLYLTSGVNEQFF. CDR3 in DNA: TGTGCCAGCAGTTTATATCTGACTAGCGGGGTGAATGAGCAGTTCTTC.

This clonotype was seen a single time. Just one base apart from a much larger clone, this may be a read error. The V and J genes are TRBV6-2 or TRBV6-3 and TRBJ2-1; 8 nucleotides agree with TRBD1. Per the germline V gene, CDR1 is MNHEY and CDR2 is SVGEGT. This CDR3 is 15 amino acids long. CDR3 region: CDSSYLRRGLNEQFF. CDR3 DNA: TGTGACAGCAGTTACTTGCGCAGGGGGCTCAATGAGCAGTTCTTC.

The V call is TRBV21-1, the J call TRBJ2-7. TRBV21-1 is flagged as a pseudogene. The CDR3 loop spans 9 amino acids. DNA of the CDR3: TGTGCCAGCTACCGTGAGCAGTACTTC. This sequence encodes CASYREQYF.

This rearrangement joins TRBV29-1 to TRBJ2-5; possible D gene TRBD2, 5 bases. CDR3 length equals 12 residues. The germline V and J ends were trimmed by 4 bases and 5 bases, with 11 bases remaining between them. The germline gives CDR1 SQVTM, CDR2 ANQGSEA. The CDR3: CSVAPRRETQYF. The CDR3 nucleotides read TGCAGCGTTGCCCCGCGGAGGGAGACCCAGTACTTC.

CDR3 region: CASSLSGRMYEQYF. The CDR3, as DNA: TGTGCCAGCAGCTTATCCGGACGGATGTACGAGCAGTACTTC. The rearrangement joins TRBV5-6 to TRBJ2-7; D is undetermined. The ends were cut back, 2 bases at V and 4 bases at J, with 13 bases in the middle. Per germline, CDR1 SGHDT and CDR2 YYEEEE. The CDR3 loop spans 14 amino acids.

This clonotype was seen a few times. V is TRBV7-9 and J is TRBJ2-3; D perhaps matches TRBD2 (5 bases). V gave up 2 bases and J gave up 4 bases, with 10 bases separating them. This CDR3 contains 14 residues. CDR1 is SEHNR and CDR2 is FQNEAQ in the germline V gene (reference sequence). DNA for the CDR3: TGTGCCAGCAGCTTACCCGGGAAGGCAGATACGCAGTATTTT. As protein: CASSLPGKADTQYF.

This clonotype has just a few counts. The chain carries TRBV11-2 and TRBJ1-6; D is unresolved. CDR3 length: 14 residues. Germline V gene sequence: CDR1 SGHAT, CDR2 FQNNGV. V lost 3 bases, J lost 6 bases, and 9 bases lay in between. The CDR3 DNA is TGTGCCAGCAGCTTCTGGGGAAGTAATTCACCCCTCCACTTT. This translates into CASSFWGSNSPLHF.

Ten or more counts support this clonotype. The chain uses TRBV20-1 and TRBJ2-7; a weak D match, TRBD1 (6 bases). Trimming pared 1 base from V and 3 bases from J, leaving 10 bases between. The CDR3 is 13 residues long. Germline V CDR1 and CDR2: DFQATT, SNEGSKA (reference sequence). The chain's CDR3 is CSARVPDSYEQYF. In DNA form, the CDR3 reads TGCAGTGCTAGAGTCCCGGACAGCTACGAGCAGTACTTC.

Here the CDR3 reads CASRRQGVPSGANVLTF. For the CDR3, the DNA is TGTGCCAGCAGGCGACAGGGGGTACCCTCTGGGGCCAACGTCCTGACTTTC. V is TRBV12-3 or TRBV12-4 and J is TRBJ2-6, with TRBD1 identical over 9 bases. The CDR3 sequence is 17 residues long. V trimming: 6 bases; J trimming: 0 bases; junction bases outside the gene matches: 6.